The table lists the clone carrying this T cell receptor beta chain with a count of one. The antigen remains unidentified. Germline CDR1 SGHTA, CDR2 FQGTGA. V lost 0 bases, J lost 1 base, and 1 base stayed unmatched. The CDR3 has 16 residues. This sample is part of a study of cytotoxic CD8 clonotypes in ibrutinib-treated CLL. Findings of the study overall: Sustained-remission and progressing patients' sampling times differed. Upon ibrutinib response clonality rose, and upon progression it fell back toward baseline. Patients showed higher baseline clonality than age-matched healthy donors, and it tracked circulating CD8+ T-cell counts.

A 1 in 200,000 to 1 in 1 million T cell depth was the sequencing target. Assay: immunoSEQ multiplex PCR; the TCRdb copy retains only in-frame clones and omits some. The repertoire includes some 150,000 clones, 60% to 85% of them detected once, and roughly a quarter sits in the top ten. The J gene is TRBJ2-5, the V gene TRBV7-3, with TRBD2 matching over 11 bases. The sequence came from a human donor with chronic lymphocytic leukemia. The sequencing here drew on PBMCs, taken after 12 months of ibrutinib treatment. The CDR3 DNA follows: TGTGCCAGCAGCTTAACGGGACTAGCGGTCCAAGAGACCCAGTACTTC. Translated, it gives CASSLTGLAVQETQYF.